One sample yielded the 6 T cell receptor beta chains listed below, sequenced in a study of T cells after yellow fever vaccination. From the 5' RACE reads, TCRdb called clonotypes with MiXCR, one entry per CDR3 protein. The sample includes over 300,000 distinct CDR3 sequences, roughly 3.5% seen only once; the top ten take about 25%. Sequencing used PBMCs, obtained on the day of the yellow fever booster vaccination. Source of these receptors: a man younger than 35 who received the YFV17D yellow fever vaccine.

In this sample, this clonotype turned up a few times. V is TRBV7-2 and J is TRBJ1-2; 7 bases fit TRBD1. The V gene end was trimmed by 4 bases and the J gene end by 8 bases; junction bases not matched to a gene: 7. The CDR3 consists of 13 residues. Germline CDR1 is SGHTA and CDR2 is FQGNSA. The CDR3, as DNA: TGTGCCAGCAGCTGGGACAGCCGGTCGGGCTACACCTTC. Its translation is CASSWDSRSGYTF.

This clonotype was detected only a few times. This chain joins TRBV21-1 and TRBJ2-3. TRBV21-1 is recorded as a pseudogene. The CDR3 is 12 residues long. Here the CDR3 reads CASNDGTDTQYF. CDR3 sequence (DNA): TGTGCCAGCAATGACGGAACAGATACGCAGTATTTT.

This clonotype was observed a handful of times. The rearrangement joins TRBV20-1 to TRBJ2-7, with 9 bases identical to TRBD1. CDR1 and CDR2 (germline): DFQATT, SNEGSKA (reference sequence). V lost 2 bases, J lost 7 bases, and 9 bases stayed unmatched. The CDR3 has 14 residues. CDR3 sequence (DNA): TGCAGTGCTAGATCGCACAGGGGGCGCGGGGAGCAGTACGTC. It codes for CSARSHRGRGEQYV.

Many counts were recorded for this clonotype. The chain has TRBV11-2 and TRBJ2-2; tentative D call: TRBD1 (6 bases). Trimming left V 8 bases short and J 0 bases short, with 19 bases between. Germline V gene sequence: CDR1 SGHAT, CDR2 FQNNGV. The CDR3 loop spans 17 amino acids. CDR3: CASRGTGQTSNTGELFF. Here the CDR3 DNA reads TGTGCCAGCCGGGGAACAGGGCAAACTTCGAACACCGGGGAGCTGTTTTTT.

A few counts support this clonotype. The rearrangement links TRBV27 to TRBJ1-2; perhaps TRBD1 as D (5 bases). Looked up from germline, CDR1 is MNHEY and CDR2 is SMNVEV (reference sequence). Trimming took 2 bases from V and 0 from J, leaving 16 bases between them. The CDR3 is 17 residues long. The CDR3 coding sequence is TGTGCCAGCAGTTTACGGGGGGGGGTTTCTACTAACTATGGCTACACCTTC. Protein: CASSLRGGVSTNYGYTF.

Ten or more counts support this clonotype. V usage is TRBV7-2 and J usage is TRBJ2-7; TRBD1 aligns across 9 bases. This CDR3 contains 14 residues. From germline, CDR1 is SGHTA and CDR2 FQGNSA. Losses at the gene ends were 2 bases for V and 3 bases for J; bases not matched to a gene: 2. In nucleotides, the CDR3 is TGTGCCAGCAGCTTAAGGGGACAGGGCTACGAGCAGTACTTC. It yields the protein CASSLRGQGYEQYF. Combining the CDR3 with reference TRBV7-2 and TRBJ2-7 gives the whole variable domain GAGVSQSPSNKVTEKGKDVELRCDPISGHTALYWYRQSLGQGLEFLIYFQGNSAPDKSGLPSDRFSAERTGGSVSTLTIQRTQQEDSAVYLCASSLRGQGYEQYFGPGTRLTVT.